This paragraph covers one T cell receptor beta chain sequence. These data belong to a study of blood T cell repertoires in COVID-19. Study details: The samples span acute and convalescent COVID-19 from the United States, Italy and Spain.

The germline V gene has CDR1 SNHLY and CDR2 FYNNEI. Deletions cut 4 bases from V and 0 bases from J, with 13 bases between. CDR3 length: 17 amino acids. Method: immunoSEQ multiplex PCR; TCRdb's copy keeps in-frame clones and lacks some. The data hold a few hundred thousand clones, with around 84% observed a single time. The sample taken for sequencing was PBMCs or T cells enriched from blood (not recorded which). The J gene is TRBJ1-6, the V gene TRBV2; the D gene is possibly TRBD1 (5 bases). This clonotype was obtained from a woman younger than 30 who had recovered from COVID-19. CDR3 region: CASSVEGVSSYNSPLHF. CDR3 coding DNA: TGTGCCAGCAGTGTAGAAGGGGTCTCCTCCTATAATTCACCCCTCCACTTT.